The 5 T cell receptor beta chains in this list originate from one sample, sequenced in a study of cytomegalovirus exposure and HLA in healthy donors. Libraries were prepared by immunoSEQ multiplex PCR; TCRdb keeps only in-frame clonotypes and omits some of them. The data hold a few hundred thousand clones, with roughly 84% observed a single time. The sample consisted of PBMCs. Receptors originate from a woman aged 25 to 45 in good health and CMV-seropositive.

CDR3 DNA sequence: TGCAGCGTTAGCCTGGGACACTTGAACACTGAAGCTTTCTTT. Its protein is CSVSLGHLNTEAFF. The V and J genes are TRBV29-1 and TRBJ1-1, with D tentatively TRBD1 (6 bases). Between the trimmed V and J ends, which lost 5 bases and 0 bases, there was a span of 13 bases. This CDR3 is built from 14 residues. Germline lookup yields CDR1 SQVTM and CDR2 ANQGSEA.

This clone was detected only once. This chain links TRBV5-4 with TRBJ1-4; D unresolved. Germline CDR1 and CDR2: SGHNT and YYREEE (reference sequence). The length of the CDR3 is 15 residues. Trimming stripped 0 bases from V and 2 bases from J, with 8 bases between. CDR3 sequence reads: CASSLGGSTNEKLFF. CDR3 bases: TGTGCCAGCAGCTTGGGCGGGTCCACTAATGAAAAACTGTTTTTT.

This clone was counted a single time. The CDR3 DNA reads TGTGCCAGCAGTCGTAACGGACCCTACAATGAGCAGTTCTTC. Translation gives CASSRNGPYNEQFF. The V and J genes are TRBV5-6 and TRBJ2-1; D is uncertain. Trimming cost V 5 bases and J 2 bases, with 11 bases left between them. The CDR3 has 14 amino acids. The V gene's germline CDR1 is SGHDT and CDR2 YYEEEE.

This clone was seen many times. CDR3 nucleotide sequence: TGTGCCTGGACCTCGACAGGGGGGGAAATAGATACGCAGTATTTT. This translates into CAWTSTGGEIDTQYF. The V gene is TRBV30, the J gene TRBJ2-3, with 9 bases that match TRBD1. The germline V gene has CDR1 GTSNPN and CDR2 SVGIG (reference sequence). After removal of 4 bases from V and 5 bases from J, the junction contained 10 bases not matched to a gene. This CDR3 spans 15 amino acids.

The chain uses TRBV7-6 and TRBJ2-2; TRBD2 matches 10 bases. The CDR3 runs 15 residues. Germline V CDR1 and CDR2: SGHVS, FNYEAQ. V trimming: 5 bases; J trimming: 4 bases; junction bases outside the gene matches: 4. CDR3 DNA: TGTGCCAGCAGCCAGACTAGCGGGCTCACCGGGGAGCTGTTTTTT. Translating it yields CASSQTSGLTGELFF.